The source of this T cell receptor (beta chain) is a study of blood T cells in healthy people across ages. Study results and caveats: Changes in expanded clonotypes were possibly confounded, as the CMV status of donors was unknown.

Combining a sample-barcoded 5' primer with a J-beta primer mix, a second PCR ran for about 7 to 11 cycles. Each CDR3 protein is one row after TCRdb ran MiXCR on the 5' RACE reads. The profile covers about 780,000 distinct CDR3 sequences, with about a quarter appearing a single time and less than 3.5% taken by the ten largest. The V and J ends lost 3 bases and 3 bases respectively, with 17 bases between them. CDR1 is LGHNT and CDR2 is FRNRAP in the germline V gene. The CDR3 length is 17 residues. Concerning this clonotype itself: Antigen: not known.

Separately, the same data were catalogued under a study of T cells of mothers and their children.

Sequencing was done on a sample of blood. V and J are TRBV12-5 and TRBJ1-4; D is undetermined. The clonotype originates from a boy aged 5-17 years in good health. Written as DNA, the CDR3 is TGTGCTAGTGGTTTCGAAGTGCCCCAAGTGTCTAATGAAAAACTGTTTTTT. This gives the protein CASGFEVPQVSNEKLFF.